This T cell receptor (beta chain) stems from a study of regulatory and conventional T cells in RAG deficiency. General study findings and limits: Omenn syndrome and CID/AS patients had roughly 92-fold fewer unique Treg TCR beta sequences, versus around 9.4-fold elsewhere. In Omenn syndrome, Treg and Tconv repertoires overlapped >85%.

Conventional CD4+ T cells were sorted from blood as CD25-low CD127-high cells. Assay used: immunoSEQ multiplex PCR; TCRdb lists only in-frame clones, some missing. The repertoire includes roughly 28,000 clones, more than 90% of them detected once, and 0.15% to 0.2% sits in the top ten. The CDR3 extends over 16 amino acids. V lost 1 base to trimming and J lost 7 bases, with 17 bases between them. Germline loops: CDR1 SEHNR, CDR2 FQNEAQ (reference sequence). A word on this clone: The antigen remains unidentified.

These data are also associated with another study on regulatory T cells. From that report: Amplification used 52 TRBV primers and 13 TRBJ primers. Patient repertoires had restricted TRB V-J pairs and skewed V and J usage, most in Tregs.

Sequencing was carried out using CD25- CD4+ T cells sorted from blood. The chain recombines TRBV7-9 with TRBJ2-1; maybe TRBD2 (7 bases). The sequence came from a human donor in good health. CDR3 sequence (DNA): TGTGCCAGCAGCTTAGTTGGTGGGGGGGCCTGGAATGAGCAGTTCTTC. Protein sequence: CASSLVGGGAWNEQFF.